These 27 T cell receptor beta chains share one sample of origin, sequenced in a study of T-cell reconstitution after alpha-beta-depleted transplantation in children. TCRbeta library construction was performed incorporating unique molecular identifiers. TCRdb called the PCR reads again in MiXCR, with one record for every CDR3 protein. The sample yields some 200,000 distinct CDR3 sequences, around 5.9% seen once. The sample here was PBMCs, taken before TCRalphabeta/CD19-depleted stem cell transplant. These TCRs come from a girl in the first two years of life with combined immunodeficiency, due to receive a stem cell transplant.

This clonotype was recorded many times. J is TRBJ2-3 and V is TRBV5-6, with D hard to call. With 6 bases removed from V and 0 bases from J, the gap between germline ends came to 11 bases. The germline CDR1 and CDR2 sequences are SGHDT and YYEEEE. CDR3 length: 14 amino acids. The CDR3 spells CASMPRTSTDTQYF. CDR3 DNA: TGTGCCAGCATGCCCAGGACCAGCACAGATACGCAGTATTTT.

This clonotype was seen repeatedly, ten times or more. CDR3 sequence: CASSQDAGGTSSYNSPLHF. CDR3 coding DNA: TGTGCCAGCAGCCAAGATGCCGGCGGGACAAGCTCCTATAATTCACCCCTCCACTTT. The chain couples TRBV4-2 to TRBJ1-6; possible D gene TRBD1, 6 bases. V lost 0 bases to trimming and J lost 0 bases, with 15 bases between them. The V gene's germline CDR1 is LGHNA and CDR2 YNFKEQ. CDR3 length equals 19 residues.

Only a few counts were recorded for this clonotype. The chain has TRBV6-2 or TRBV6-3 and TRBJ2-7; no clear D gene. Between the trimmed V and J ends, which lost 3 bases and 9 bases, there was a span of 6 bases. This CDR3 is built from 10 residues. Per the germline V gene, CDR1 is MNHEY and CDR2 is SVGEGT. In DNA form, the CDR3 reads TGTGCCAGCAGTTATCCGTTGCAGTACTTC. Protein product: CASSYPLQYF.

This clonotype showed up many times. The gene calls are TRBV7-2 and TRBJ2-7, with no clear D. Germline V gene sequence: CDR1 SGHTA, CDR2 FQGNSA. Trimming cost V 5 bases and J 4 bases, with 15 bases left between them. The CDR3 runs 14 residues. CDR3 residues: CASSPHPITYEQYF. As DNA, the CDR3 is TGTGCCAGCAGCCCCCACCCCATAACTTACGAGCAGTACTTC.

The sample holds many counts of this clonotype. This chain joins TRBV7-2 and TRBJ2-7; 7 nucleotides align to TRBD2. The CDR3 extends over 15 amino acids. Trimming at V came to 1 base and at J to 0 bases, leaving 3 bases not matched to a gene. Germline V gene lookup returns CDR1 SGHTA and CDR2 FQGNSA. CDR3 nucleotide sequence: TGTGCCAGCAGCTTAGGTGGGGACTACTCCTACGAGCAGTACTTC. Translation gives CASSLGGDYSYEQYF.

This chain links TRBV18 with TRBJ2-7; maybe TRBD1 (5 bases). The V gene lost 3 bases and the J gene lost 2 bases, with 14 bases spanning the gap. Germline values: CDR1 KGHSH, CDR2 LQKENI. This CDR3 spans 15 amino acids. The CDR3 coding sequence is TGTGCCAGCTCACCGGATGCAGGGAATGCCTACGAGCAGTACTTC. It specifies CASSPDAGNAYEQYF.

As regards this clonotype: This could be a read error, since a much larger clone is one nucleotide away. The chain carries TRBV12-3 or TRBV12-4 and TRBJ2-7; 13 bases fit TRBD2. The CDR3 covers 18 residues. The CDR3 nucleotides are TGTACCTGCAGTTTAGGCGGGACTAGCGGGACTTCTTTTTACGAGCAGTACTTC. Translation gives CTCSLGGTSGTSFYEQYF.

This clonotype has a count of ten or more. The chain couples TRBV11-2 to TRBJ2-1; 7 nucleotides line up with TRBD2. The V gene end was trimmed by 3 bases and the J gene end by 5 bases; junction bases not matched to a gene: 4. Germline assignment: CDR1 SGHAT and CDR2 FQNNGV. This CDR3 is built from 14 residues. This CDR3 is CASSLGTNHNEQFF. The CDR3 DNA follows: TGTGCCAGCAGCTTGGGGACTAATCACAATGAGCAGTTCTTC.

This clonotype has at least ten counts. The DNA of the CDR3 is TGTGCCAGCAGCCACGGGGGAAACGAGCAGTACTTC. It yields the protein CASSHGGNEQYF. The chain is built from TRBV7-6 and TRBJ2-7; tentative D call: TRBD2 (6 bases). Trimming took 5 bases from V and 5 from J, leaving 10 bases between them. The germline CDR1 and CDR2 sequences are SGHVS and FNYEAQ. The CDR3 loop spans 12 amino acids.

In this sample, this clonotype turned up many times. The CDR3 loop reads CASSSGPSYEQYF. The CDR3 bases are TGTGCCAGCAGTTCCGGACCCTCCTACGAGCAGTACTTC. The chain recombines TRBV12-3 or TRBV12-4 with TRBJ2-7; D is undetermined. The CDR3 length is 13 residues. V lost 4 bases and J 0 bases, leaving 7 bases between the germline ends.

This clonotype was detected ten times or more. V and J are TRBV6-1 and TRBJ2-6; no reliable D call. CDR3 size: 17 residues. Germline values: CDR1 MNHNS, CDR2 SASEGT. The germline V and J ends were trimmed by 4 bases and 1 base, with 14 bases remaining between them. The CDR3 DNA sequence: TGTGCCAGCAGTGTTTGGCAAATTACTTCTGGGGCCAACGTCCTGACTTTC. It codes for CASSVWQITSGANVLTF.

This clonotype showed up many times. The rearrangement links TRBV20-1 to TRBJ2-5; D ambiguous. Germline lookup yields CDR1 DFQATT and CDR2 SNEGSKA (reference sequence). The CDR3 extends over 11 amino acids. The ends were cut back, 6 bases at V and 5 bases at J, with 10 bases in the middle. The DNA of the CDR3 is TGCAGTGCAGGCTATATCGAGACCCAGTACTTC. This encodes CSAGYIETQYF.

The chain is built from TRBV27 and TRBJ2-3; 8 nucleotides agree with TRBD1. The CDR3 loop spans 16 amino acids. Unmatched junction bases numbered 14, after V lost 8 bases and J lost 4 bases. CDR1 and CDR2 (germline): MNHEY, SMNVEV (reference sequence). CDR3 in amino acids: CASGTPRTGSPDTQYF. The CDR3 DNA reads as TGTGCCAGCGGAACCCCGAGGACAGGGAGCCCAGATACGCAGTATTTT.

There are many counts of this clonotype. The V and J genes are TRBV14 and TRBJ2-1; D uncertain. The germline CDR1 and CDR2 sequences are SGHDN and FVKESK. Trimming removed 4 bases at V and 4 bases at J, with 14 bases between. The CDR3 totals 15 residues. The CDR3 spells CASSPLTDGYNEQFF. CDR3 bases: TGTGCCAGCAGCCCCCTCACTGACGGGTACAATGAGCAGTTCTTC.

This clonotype appeared many times. The chain recombines TRBV7-3 with TRBJ2-3; 11 bases fit TRBD2. Germline trimming cut 3 bases from V and 3 bases from J; bases unmatched to any gene: 2. Germline V CDR1 and CDR2: SGHTA, FQGTGA. The CDR3 length is 15 residues. Here the CDR3 reads CASSLGLAVTDTQYF. In DNA form, the CDR3 reads TGTGCCAGCAGCTTGGGACTAGCGGTTACAGATACGCAGTATTTT.

This clonotype was seen ten or more times. This chain joins TRBV6-2 or TRBV6-3 and TRBJ2-7; D gene ambiguous. Per the germline V gene, CDR1 is MNHEY and CDR2 is SVGEGT. There are 14 residues in the CDR3. Trimming pared 2 bases from V and 2 bases from J, leaving 10 bases between. The DNA of the CDR3 is TGTGCCAGCAGTTACCTTCGGTTTACCTACGAGCAGTACTTC. Encoded protein: CASSYLRFTYEQYF.

This clonotype was recorded at least ten times. The chain couples TRBV2 to TRBJ1-5, with D possibly being TRBD1 (5 bases). The V gene's germline CDR1 is SNHLY and CDR2 FYNNEI. The CDR3 is made up of 20 amino acids. V lost 8 bases, J lost 5 bases, and 34 bases lay in between. CDR3 in DNA: TGTGCCAGCGACAACTCAACCTGGACTTCCGCGCCGGGGACGGATCAGCCCCAGCATTTT. It translates to CASDNSTWTSAPGTDQPQHF. Looking up the rest from reference TRBV2 and TRBJ1-5 gives the full variable domain: EPEVTQTPSHQVTQMGQEVILRCVPISNHLYFYWYRQILGQKVEFLVSFYNNEISEKSEIFDDQFSVERPDGSNFTLKIRSTKLEDSAMYFCASDNSTWTSAPGTDQPQHFGDGTRLSIL.

This clonotype was counted ten times or more. The gene calls are TRBV29-1 and TRBJ2-7, with D maybe TRBD1 (6 bases). This CDR3 is 12 amino acids long. Germline values: CDR1 SQVTM, CDR2 ANQGSEA. Between the trimmed V and J ends, which lost 6 bases and 2 bases, there was a span of 11 bases. The CDR3 loop reads CSVVGTTYEQYF. CDR3 DNA: TGCAGCGTCGTGGGGACAACCTACGAGCAGTACTTC.

This clonotype was seen at least ten times. The chain has TRBV29-1 and TRBJ2-7, with D hard to call. V shed 8 bases and J shed 7 bases, with 18 bases lying between them. This CDR3 comprises 12 residues. In germline, CDR1 is SQVTM, CDR2 ANQGSEA. In nucleotides, the CDR3 is TGCAGCCCGGCCCCCTCCTCCGGAGAGCAGTACTTC. Translation: CSPAPSSGEQYF.

This clonotype was seen repeatedly, ten times or more. The chain uses TRBV20-1 and TRBJ2-1; D uncertain. The CDR3 loop spans 12 amino acids. Germline V lookup: CDR1 DFQATT, CDR2 SNEGSKA (reference sequence). V dropped 6 bases and J dropped 4 bases, with 10 bases sitting between them. For the CDR3, the DNA is TGCAGTGCACCAACTGGTTACAATGAGCAGTTCTTC. Translating it yields CSAPTGYNEQFF.

This clonotype appeared a few times. This chain links TRBV7-2 with TRBJ1-2; 8 positions match TRBD1. V was pared by 4 bases and J by 6 bases, with 4 bases of the junction left unmatched. Germline V gene data show CDR1 as SGHTA and CDR2 as FQGNSA. This CDR3 region has 13 residues. In nucleotides, the CDR3 is TGTGCCAGCAGCTACAGGGGGGAGAATGGCTACACCTTC. Translated: CASSYRGENGYTF.

This clonotype has a handful of counts. The chain uses TRBV7-9 and TRBJ2-7, with 13 bases lining up with TRBD2. Germline V gene lookup returns CDR1 SEHNR and CDR2 FQNEAQ (reference sequence). There are 16 residues in the CDR3. Losses at the gene ends were 5 bases for V and 3 bases for J; bases not matched to a gene: 7. The chain's CDR3 is CASSPRTSGRVYEQYF. CDR3 coding DNA: TGTGCCAGCAGCCCTCGGACTAGCGGGAGAGTCTACGAGCAGTACTTC.

This clonotype was seen many times. The genes are TRBV6-5 and TRBJ2-3; 7 bases align to TRBD1. V shed 2 bases, J shed 4 bases, and the junction held 6 bases outside the gene matches. Germline-derived CDR1 and CDR2 are MNHEY and SVGAGI. The CDR3 is 15 residues long. The CDR3 region is CASSYPTQGADTQYF. The CDR3, as DNA: TGTGCCAGCAGTTACCCAACTCAGGGGGCAGATACGCAGTATTTT.

The sample holds a few counts of this clonotype. V usage is TRBV4-2 and J usage is TRBJ2-1, with TRBD2 identical over 7 bases. The CDR3 consists of 14 residues. The trim removed 1 base at V and 8 bases at J, leaving 5 bases unmatched. Germline V gene data show CDR1 as LGHNA and CDR2 as YNFKEQ. CDR3 in amino acids: CASSQGGRGDEQFF. The CDR3 DNA is TGTGCCAGCAGCCAAGGAGGGAGGGGCGATGAGCAGTTCTTC.

This clonotype was recorded at least ten times. This chain links TRBV20-1 with TRBJ2-7; D call uncertain. The CDR3 is 14 residues long. The V end lost 1 base, the J end lost 2 bases, and 12 bases lay between the germline ends. CDR1 and CDR2 from the germline V gene are DFQATT and SNEGSKA (reference sequence). CDR3 DNA sequence: TGCAGTGCTAGAGGTAGCCAGCCCCCCTACGAGCAGTACTTC. It yields the protein CSARGSQPPYEQYF.

This clonotype was recorded at least ten times. The chain combines TRBV13 with TRBJ2-2, with TRBD2 identical over 11 bases. CDR3 length: 16 residues. Germline CDR1 PRHDT, CDR2 FYEKMQ (reference sequence). The V and J ends lost 5 bases and 8 bases, in that order; junction bases with no gene match: 10. The CDR3 spells CASSERLAGGFGELFF. CDR3 nucleotide sequence: TGTGCCAGCAGCGAGAGGCTAGCGGGAGGTTTTGGGGAGCTGTTTTTT.

The rearrangement uses TRBV14 and TRBJ2-1; 8 nucleotides align to TRBD2. V was clipped by 7 bases and J by 4 bases; unmatched bases: 9. The CDR3 is 15 amino acids. Germline-derived CDR1 and CDR2 are SGHDN and FVKESK. The CDR3: CASTPTLADYNEQFF. The CDR3 nucleotides are TGTGCCAGCACTCCCACACTAGCGGATTACAATGAGCAGTTCTTC.